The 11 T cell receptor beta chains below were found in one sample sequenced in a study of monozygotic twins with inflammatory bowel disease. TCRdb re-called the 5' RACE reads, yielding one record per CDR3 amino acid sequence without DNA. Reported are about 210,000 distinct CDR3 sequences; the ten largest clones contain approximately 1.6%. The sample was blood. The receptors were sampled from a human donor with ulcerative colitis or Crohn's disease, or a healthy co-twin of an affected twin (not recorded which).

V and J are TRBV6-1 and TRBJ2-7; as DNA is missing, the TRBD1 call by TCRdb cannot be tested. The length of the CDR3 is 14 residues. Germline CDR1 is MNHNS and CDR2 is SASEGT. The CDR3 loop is CASSEARDSPEQYF.

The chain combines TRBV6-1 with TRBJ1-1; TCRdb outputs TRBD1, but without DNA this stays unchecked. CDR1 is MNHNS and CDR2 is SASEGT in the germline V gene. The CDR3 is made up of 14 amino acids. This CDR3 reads CASTSQRGNTEAFF.

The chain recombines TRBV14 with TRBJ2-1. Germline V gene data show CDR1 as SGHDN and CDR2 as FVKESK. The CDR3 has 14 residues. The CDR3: CASSVSRRDNEQFF.

The CDR3 sequence: CAISAWTGKNLVRYEQYF. The V and J genes are TRBV10-3 and TRBJ2-7; the TCRdb D gene call, TRBD1, has no DNA to confirm it. The CDR3 extends over 18 amino acids. The germline V gene encodes CDR1 ENHRY and CDR2 SYGVKD.

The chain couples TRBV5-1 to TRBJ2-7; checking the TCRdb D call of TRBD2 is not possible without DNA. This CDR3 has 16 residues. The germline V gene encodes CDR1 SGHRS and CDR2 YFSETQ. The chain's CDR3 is CASRFGGAGSGYEQYF.

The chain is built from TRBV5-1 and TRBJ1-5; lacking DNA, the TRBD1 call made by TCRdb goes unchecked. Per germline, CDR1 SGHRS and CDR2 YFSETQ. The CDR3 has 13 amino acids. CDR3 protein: CASSVRGDQPQHF. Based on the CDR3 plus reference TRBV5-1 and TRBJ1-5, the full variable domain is KAGVTQTPRYLIKTRGQQVTLSCSPISGHRSVSWYQQTPGQGLQFLFEYFSETQRNKGNFPGRFSGRQFSNSRSEMNVSTLELGDSALYLCASSVRGDQPQHFGDGTRLSIL.

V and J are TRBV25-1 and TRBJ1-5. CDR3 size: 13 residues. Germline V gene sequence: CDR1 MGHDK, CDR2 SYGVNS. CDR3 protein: CASSLSQDQPQHF.

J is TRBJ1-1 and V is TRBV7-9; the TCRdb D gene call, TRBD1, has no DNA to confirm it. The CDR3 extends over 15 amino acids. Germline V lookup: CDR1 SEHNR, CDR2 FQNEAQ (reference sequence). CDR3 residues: CASILKTGRNTEAFF.

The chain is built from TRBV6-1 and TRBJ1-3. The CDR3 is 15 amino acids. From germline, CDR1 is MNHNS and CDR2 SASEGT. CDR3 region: CASSLLLLSGNTIYF.

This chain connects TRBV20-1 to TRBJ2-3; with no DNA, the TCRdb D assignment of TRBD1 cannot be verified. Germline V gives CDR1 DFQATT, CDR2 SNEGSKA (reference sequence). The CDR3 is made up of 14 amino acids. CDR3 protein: CSAQRDRGTDTQYF.

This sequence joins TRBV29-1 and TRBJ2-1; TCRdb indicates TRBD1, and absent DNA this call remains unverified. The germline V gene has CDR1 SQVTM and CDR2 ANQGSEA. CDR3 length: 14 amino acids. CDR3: CSGVTGTGIDEQFF.